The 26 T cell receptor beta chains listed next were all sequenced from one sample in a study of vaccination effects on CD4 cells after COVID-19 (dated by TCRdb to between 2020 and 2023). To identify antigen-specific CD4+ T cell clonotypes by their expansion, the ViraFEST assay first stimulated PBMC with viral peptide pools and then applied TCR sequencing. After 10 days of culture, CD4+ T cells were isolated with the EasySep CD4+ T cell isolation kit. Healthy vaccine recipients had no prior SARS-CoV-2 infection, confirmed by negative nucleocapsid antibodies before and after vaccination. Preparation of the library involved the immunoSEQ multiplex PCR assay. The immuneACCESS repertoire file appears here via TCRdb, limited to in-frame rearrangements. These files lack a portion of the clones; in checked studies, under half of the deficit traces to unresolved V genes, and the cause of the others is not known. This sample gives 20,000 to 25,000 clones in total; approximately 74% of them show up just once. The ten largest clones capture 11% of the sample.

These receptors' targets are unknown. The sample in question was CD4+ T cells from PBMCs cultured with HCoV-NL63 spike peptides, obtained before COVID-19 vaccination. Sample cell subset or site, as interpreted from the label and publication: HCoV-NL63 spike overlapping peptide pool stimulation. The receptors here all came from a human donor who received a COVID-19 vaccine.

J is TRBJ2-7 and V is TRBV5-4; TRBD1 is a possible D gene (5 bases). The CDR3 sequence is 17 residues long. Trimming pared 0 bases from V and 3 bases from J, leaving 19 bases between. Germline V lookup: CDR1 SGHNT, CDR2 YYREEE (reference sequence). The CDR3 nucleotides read TGTGCCAGCAGCTTGGAGGACATCTTACGAGGTCGCTACGAGCAGTACTTC. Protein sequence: CASSLEDILRGRYEQYF.

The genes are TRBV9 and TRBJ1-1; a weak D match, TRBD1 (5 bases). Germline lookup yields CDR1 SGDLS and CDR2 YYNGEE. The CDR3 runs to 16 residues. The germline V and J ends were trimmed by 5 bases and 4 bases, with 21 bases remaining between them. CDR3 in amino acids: CASSWGEGRMSTEAFF. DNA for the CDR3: TGTGCCAGCAGTTGGGGGGAGGGCAGAATGAGCACTGAAGCTTTCTTT. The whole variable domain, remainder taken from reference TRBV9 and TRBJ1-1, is DSGVTQTPKHLITATGQRVTLRCSPRSGDLSVYWYQQSLDQGLQFLIQYYNGEERAKGNILERFSAQQFPDLHSELNLSSLELGDSALYFCASSWGEGRMSTEAFFGQGTRLTVV.

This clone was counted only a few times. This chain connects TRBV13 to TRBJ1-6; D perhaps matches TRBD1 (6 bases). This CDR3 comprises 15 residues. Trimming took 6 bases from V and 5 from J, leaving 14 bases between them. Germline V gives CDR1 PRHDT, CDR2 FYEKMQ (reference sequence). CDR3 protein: CASSQKRQDNSPLHF. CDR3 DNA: TGTGCCAGCAGTCAAAAAAGACAGGATAATTCACCCCTCCACTTT. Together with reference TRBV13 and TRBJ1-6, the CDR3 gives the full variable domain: AAGVIQSPRHLIKEKRETATLKCYPIPRHDTVYWYQQGPGQDPQFLISFYEKMQSDKGSIPDRFSAQQFSDYHSELNMSSLELGDSALYFCASSQKRQDNSPLHFGNGTRLTVT.

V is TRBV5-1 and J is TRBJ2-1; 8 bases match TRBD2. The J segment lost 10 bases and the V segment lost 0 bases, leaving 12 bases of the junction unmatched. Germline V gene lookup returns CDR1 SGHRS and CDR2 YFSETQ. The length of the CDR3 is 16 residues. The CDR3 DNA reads TGCGCCAGCAGCTTGGCCGCAACGGGGGGGCTCAGGGAGCAGTTCTTC. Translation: CASSLAATGGLREQFF.

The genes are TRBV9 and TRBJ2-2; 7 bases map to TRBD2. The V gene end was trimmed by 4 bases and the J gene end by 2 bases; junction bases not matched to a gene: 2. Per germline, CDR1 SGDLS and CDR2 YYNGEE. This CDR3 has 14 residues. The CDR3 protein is CASSPGLNTGELFF. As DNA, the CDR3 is TGTGCCAGCAGCCCGGGACTAAACACCGGGGAGCTGTTTTTT.

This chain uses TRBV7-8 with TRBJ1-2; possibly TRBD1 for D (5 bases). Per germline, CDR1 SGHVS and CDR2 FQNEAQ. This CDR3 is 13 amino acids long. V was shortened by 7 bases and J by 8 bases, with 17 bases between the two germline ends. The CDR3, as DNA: TGTGCCAGCAAGAACCGAGGGGCGCTCGGCTACACCTTC. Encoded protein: CASKNRGALGYTF. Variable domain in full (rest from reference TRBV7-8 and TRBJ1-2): GAGVSQSPRYKVAKRGQDVALRCDPISGHVSLFWYQQALGQGPEFLTYFQNEAQLDKSGLPSDRFFAERPEGSVSTLKIQRTQQEDSAVYLCASKNRGALGYTFGSGTRLTVV.

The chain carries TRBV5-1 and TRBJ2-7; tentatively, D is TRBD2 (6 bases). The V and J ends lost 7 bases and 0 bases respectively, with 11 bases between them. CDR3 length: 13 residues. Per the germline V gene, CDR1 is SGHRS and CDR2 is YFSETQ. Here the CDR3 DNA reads TGCGCCAGCGGGCGGGACCGCTCCTACGAGCAGTACTTC. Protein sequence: CASGRDRSYEQYF.

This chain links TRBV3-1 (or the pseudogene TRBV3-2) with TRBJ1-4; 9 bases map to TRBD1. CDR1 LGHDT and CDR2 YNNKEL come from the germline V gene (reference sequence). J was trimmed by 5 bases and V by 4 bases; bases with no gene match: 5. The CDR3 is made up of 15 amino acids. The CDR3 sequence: CASSLAGQGNEKLFF. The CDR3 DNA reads TGTGCCAGCAGCCTGGCCGGACAGGGGAATGAAAAACTGTTTTTT.

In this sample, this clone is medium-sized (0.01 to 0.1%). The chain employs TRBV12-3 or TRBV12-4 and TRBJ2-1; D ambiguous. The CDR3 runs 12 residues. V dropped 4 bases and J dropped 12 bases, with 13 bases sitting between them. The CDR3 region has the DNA TGTGCCAGCAGTTCCAACAGTATTAGGCAGTTCTTC. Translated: CASSSNSIRQFF.

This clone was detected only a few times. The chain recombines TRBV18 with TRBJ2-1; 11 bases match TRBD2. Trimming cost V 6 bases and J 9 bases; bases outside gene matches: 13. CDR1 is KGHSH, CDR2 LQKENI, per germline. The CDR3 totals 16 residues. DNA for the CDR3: TGTGCCAGCTCCAATTCGGCACTAGCGGGAGTGATTGAGCAGTTCTTC. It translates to CASSNSALAGVIEQFF.

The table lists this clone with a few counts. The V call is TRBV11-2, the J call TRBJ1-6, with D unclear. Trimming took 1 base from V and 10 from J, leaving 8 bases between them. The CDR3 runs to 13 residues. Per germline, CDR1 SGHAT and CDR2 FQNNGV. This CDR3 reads CASSLALGSPLHF. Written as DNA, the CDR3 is TGTGCCAGCAGCTTAGCATTAGGGTCACCCCTCCACTTT. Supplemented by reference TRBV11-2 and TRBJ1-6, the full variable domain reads EAGVAQSPRYKIIEKRQSVAFWCNPISGHATLYWYQQILGQGPKLLIQFQNNGVVDDSQLPKDRFSAERLKGVDSTLKIQPAKLEDSAVYLCASSLALGSPLHFGNGTRLTVT.

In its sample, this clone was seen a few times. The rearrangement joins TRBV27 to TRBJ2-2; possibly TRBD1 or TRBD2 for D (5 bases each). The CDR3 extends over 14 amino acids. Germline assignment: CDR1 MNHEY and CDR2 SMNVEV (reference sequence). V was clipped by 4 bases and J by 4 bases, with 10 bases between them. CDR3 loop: CASSSWDGTGELFF. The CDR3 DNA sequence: TGTGCCAGCAGTTCCTGGGACGGCACCGGGGAGCTGTTTTTT.

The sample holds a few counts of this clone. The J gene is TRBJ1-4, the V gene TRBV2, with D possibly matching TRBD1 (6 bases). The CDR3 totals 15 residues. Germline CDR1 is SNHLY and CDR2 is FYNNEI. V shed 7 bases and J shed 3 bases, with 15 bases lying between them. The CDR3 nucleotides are TGTGCCAGCAAGCCCCTACAGGGTCCTAATGAAAAACTGTTTTTT. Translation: CASKPLQGPNEKLFF.

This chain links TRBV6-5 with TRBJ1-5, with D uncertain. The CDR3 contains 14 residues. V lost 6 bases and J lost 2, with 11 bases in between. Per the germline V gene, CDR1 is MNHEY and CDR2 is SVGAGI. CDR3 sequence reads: CASSGGLGNQPQHF. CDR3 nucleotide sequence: TGTGCCAGCAGCGGCGGATTGGGCAATCAGCCCCAGCATTTT.

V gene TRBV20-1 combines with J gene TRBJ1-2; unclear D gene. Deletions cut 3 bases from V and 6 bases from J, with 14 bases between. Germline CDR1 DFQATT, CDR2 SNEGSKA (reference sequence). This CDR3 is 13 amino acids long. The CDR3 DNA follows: TGCAGTGCTAGTCCGGTAAACTCGAATGGCTACACCTTC. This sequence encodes CSASPVNSNGYTF.

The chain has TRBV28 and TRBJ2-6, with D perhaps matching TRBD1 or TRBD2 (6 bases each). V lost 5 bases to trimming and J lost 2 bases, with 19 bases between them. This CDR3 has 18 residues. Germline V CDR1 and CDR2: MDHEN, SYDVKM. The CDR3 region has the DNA TGTGCCAGCAGTCCCCTAGGGGGGCGAGGTGCTGGGGCCAACGTCCTGACTTTC. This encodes CASSPLGGRGAGANVLTF.

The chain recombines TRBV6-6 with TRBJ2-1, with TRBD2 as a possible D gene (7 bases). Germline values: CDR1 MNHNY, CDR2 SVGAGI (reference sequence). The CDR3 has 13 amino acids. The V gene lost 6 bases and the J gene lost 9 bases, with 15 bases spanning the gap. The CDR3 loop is CASSRVAGAEQFF. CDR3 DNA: TGTGCCAGCAGCCGAGTGGCGGGGGCTGAGCAGTTCTTC.

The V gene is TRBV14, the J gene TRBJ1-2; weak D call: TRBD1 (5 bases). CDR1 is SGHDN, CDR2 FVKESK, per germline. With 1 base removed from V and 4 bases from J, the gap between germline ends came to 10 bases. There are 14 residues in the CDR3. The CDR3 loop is CASSQAQGGYGYTF. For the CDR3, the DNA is TGTGCCAGCAGCCAAGCCCAGGGAGGCTATGGCTACACCTTC.

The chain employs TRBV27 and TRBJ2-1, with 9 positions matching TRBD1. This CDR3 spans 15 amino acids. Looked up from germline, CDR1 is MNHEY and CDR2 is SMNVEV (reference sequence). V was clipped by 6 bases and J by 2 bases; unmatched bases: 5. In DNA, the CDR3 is TGTGCCAGCAGCATCGGACAGGGGACCTACAATGAGCAGTTCTTC. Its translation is CASSIGQGTYNEQFF.

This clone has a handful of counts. In DNA, the CDR3 is TGTGCCATCAGTAAATCGGGGGCTAGCACAGATACGCAGTATTTT. It yields the protein CAISKSGASTDTQYF. The rearrangement links TRBV10-3 to TRBJ2-3; either TRBD1 or TRBD2 may fit D (6 bases each). V was clipped by 5 bases and J by 0 bases, with 12 bases between them. The germline V gene encodes CDR1 ENHRY and CDR2 SYGVKD. The CDR3 totals 15 residues.

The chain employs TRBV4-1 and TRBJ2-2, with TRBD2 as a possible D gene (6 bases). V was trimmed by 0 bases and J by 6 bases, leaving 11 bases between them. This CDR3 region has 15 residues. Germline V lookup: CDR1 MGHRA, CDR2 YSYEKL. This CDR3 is CASSQELAIPGELFF. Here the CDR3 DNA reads TGCGCCAGCAGCCAAGAGCTAGCGATCCCCGGGGAGCTGTTTTTT.

For the CDR3, the DNA is TGTGCCAGCAGCGTCCAGGGGTACACTGAAGCTTTCTTT. It encodes CASSVQGYTEAFF. The gene calls are TRBV9 and TRBJ1-1, with a weak D call TRBD1 (6 bases). The germline V and J ends were trimmed by 2 bases and 3 bases, with 8 bases remaining between them. Germline CDR1 is SGDLS and CDR2 is YYNGEE. This CDR3 has 13 amino acids.

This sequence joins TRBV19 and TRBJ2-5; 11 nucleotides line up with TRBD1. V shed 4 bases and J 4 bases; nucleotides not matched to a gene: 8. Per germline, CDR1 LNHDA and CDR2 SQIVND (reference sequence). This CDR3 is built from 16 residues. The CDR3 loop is CASSTRTGGEIETQYF. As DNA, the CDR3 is TGTGCCAGTAGTACCCGGACAGGGGGCGAAATAGAGACCCAGTACTTC.

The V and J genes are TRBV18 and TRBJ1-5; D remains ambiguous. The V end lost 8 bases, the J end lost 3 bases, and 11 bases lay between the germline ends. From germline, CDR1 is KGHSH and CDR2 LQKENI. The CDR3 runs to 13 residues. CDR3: CASLLAVNQPQHF. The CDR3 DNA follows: TGTGCCAGCCTATTGGCGGTCAATCAGCCCCAGCATTTT.

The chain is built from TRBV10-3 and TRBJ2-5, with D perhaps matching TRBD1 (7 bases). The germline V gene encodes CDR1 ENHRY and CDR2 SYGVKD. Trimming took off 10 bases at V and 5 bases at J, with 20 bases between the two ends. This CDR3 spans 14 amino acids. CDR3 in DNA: TGTGCCACCGGGGGAAAAGACAGGGTTGAGACCCAGTACTTC. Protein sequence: CATGGKDRVETQYF.

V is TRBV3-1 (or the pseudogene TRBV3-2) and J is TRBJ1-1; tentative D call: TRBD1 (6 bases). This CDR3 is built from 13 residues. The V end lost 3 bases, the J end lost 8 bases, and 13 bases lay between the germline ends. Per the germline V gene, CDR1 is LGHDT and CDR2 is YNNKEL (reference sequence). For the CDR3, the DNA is TGTGCCAGCAGCCATGGGGGAAGGGGGGAAGCTTTCTTT. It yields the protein CASSHGGRGEAFF.